Below are 28 T cell receptor beta chains sequenced from a single sample in a study of graft-versus-host responses after intestinal transplantation. TCRdb's table, derived via immunoSEQ multiplex PCR, lists solely in-frame clones and lacks some. The sample contains tens of thousands of clones, approximately 92% of which appear only once. The antigens these receptors bind are not known. The sample was unstimulated CD8+ T cells sorted from spleen or lymph node cells, taken before transplant. Receptors were obtained from a human donor who was the organ donor for an intestinal transplant.

This sequence joins TRBV9 and TRBJ2-2, with TRBD1 as a possible D gene (8 bases). The V end was cut by 1 base, the J end by 6 bases, with 13 bases between. CDR1 SGDLS and CDR2 YYNGEE come from the germline V gene. The CDR3 extends over 15 amino acids. CDR3 sequence (DNA): TGTGCCAGCAGCGTAACAGGGGGGGTTGCCGGGGAGCTGTTTTTT. Protein: CASSVTGGVAGELFF.

The chain links TRBV5-4 to TRBJ1-2, with 10 bases that match TRBD1. The CDR3 contains 16 residues. V dropped 0 bases and J dropped 6; count of bases not matched to a gene: 8. Germline CDR1 SGHNT, CDR2 YYREEE (reference sequence). In DNA form, the CDR3 reads TGTGCCAGCAGCTTGGGACAGACAGGGGGCGCGGATGGCTACACCTTC. This translates into CASSLGQTGGADGYTF.

The rearrangement links TRBV19 to TRBJ2-7, with D possibly TRBD1 on 5 matching bases. The V end lost 7 bases, the J end lost 3 bases, and 7 bases lay between the germline ends. The CDR3 is 11 amino acids. Germline V gives CDR1 LNHDA, CDR2 SQIVND (reference sequence). This CDR3 reads CASKQDYEQYF. The CDR3 coding sequence is TGTGCCAGTAAACAGGACTACGAGCAGTACTTC.

This clone has a single count. The rearrangement links TRBV27 to TRBJ2-7; D is unresolved. V was trimmed by 0 bases and J by 2 bases, leaving 2 bases between them. Germline values: CDR1 MNHEY, CDR2 SMNVEV (reference sequence). CDR3 length: 12 residues. CDR3 DNA sequence: TGTGCCAGCAGTTTATCCACCTACGAGCAGTACTTC. Its protein is CASSLSTYEQYF.

The V call is TRBV4-1, the J call TRBJ2-1; TRBD1 matches 7 bases. The CDR3 length is 12 residues. CDR1 is MGHRA and CDR2 is YSYEKL in the germline V gene. The V and J ends lost 8 bases and 8 bases, in that order; junction bases with no gene match: 6. CDR3: CASSGRGYEQFF. CDR3 DNA sequence: TGCGCCAGCTCGGGCAGGGGGTATGAGCAGTTCTTC.

The chain has TRBV11-3 and TRBJ2-7, with 10 bases matching TRBD1. Germline values: CDR1 SGHNT, CDR2 YENEEA. Trimming cost V 5 bases and J 2 bases; bases outside gene matches: 12. The CDR3 covers 17 residues. CDR3 protein: CASSPGRGTGDPYEQYF. The CDR3 DNA reads TGTGCCAGCAGCCCGGGACGGGGGACAGGGGATCCCTACGAGCAGTACTTC.

The chain has TRBV9 and TRBJ2-1; D gene uncertain. The CDR3 extends over 12 amino acids. The ends were cut back, 4 bases at V and 6 bases at J, with 8 bases in the middle. Germline assignment: CDR1 SGDLS and CDR2 YYNGEE. CDR3 in amino acids: CASSSQINEQFF. CDR3 nucleotide sequence: TGTGCCAGCAGCTCACAAATCAATGAGCAGTTCTTC. Variable domain in full (rest from reference TRBV9 and TRBJ2-1): DSGVTQTPKHLITATGQRVTLRCSPRSGDLSVYWYQQSLDQGLQFLIQYYNGEERAKGNILERFSAQQFPDLHSELNLSSLELGDSALYFCASSSQINEQFFGPGTRLTVL.

The J gene is TRBJ2-7, the V gene TRBV9; D is uncertain. Trimming left V 3 bases short and J 4 bases short, with 5 bases between. Germline-derived CDR1 and CDR2 are SGDLS and YYNGEE. CDR3 length: 11 amino acids. This CDR3 is CASSAYYEQYF. The CDR3 nucleotides are TGTGCCAGCAGCGCTTATTACGAGCAGTACTTC.

This chain uses TRBV9 with TRBJ2-6; D is uncertain. The CDR3 sequence is 14 residues long. V was cut by 3 bases and J by 4 bases, with 8 bases left in between. Germline V gives CDR1 SGDLS, CDR2 YYNGEE. CDR3 in DNA: TGTGCCAGCAGCGCGACTCCAGGGGCCAACGTCCTGACTTTC. It specifies CASSATPGANVLTF.

The CDR3 DNA is TGTGCCAGCAGCTTAGAGCGGGCGATCGGTGAAAAACTGTTTTTT. Protein: CASSLERAIGEKLFF. The V and J genes are TRBV7-6 and TRBJ1-4, with D uncertain. Germline V gives CDR1 SGHVS, CDR2 FNYEAQ. V was pared by 1 base and J by 7 bases, with 13 bases between. The CDR3 runs to 15 residues.

V gene TRBV5-5 combines with J gene TRBJ1-6; no definite D call. The CDR3 consists of 14 residues. Germline lookup yields CDR1 SGHKS and CDR2 YYEKEE (reference sequence). V was trimmed by 3 bases and J by 8 bases, leaving 12 bases between them. The CDR3 DNA reads as TGTGCCAGCAGCTCGACGGGAAGGTATTCACCCCTCCACTTT. Its translation is CASSSTGRYSPLHF.

The J gene is TRBJ1-1, the V gene TRBV13; TRBD1 agrees at 7 bases. Germline V gives CDR1 PRHDT, CDR2 FYEKMQ (reference sequence). There are 14 residues in the CDR3. The V segment lost 3 bases and the J segment 4 bases; nucleotides outside the gene matches: 5. The CDR3 here is CASSFQGELTEAFF. CDR3 bases: TGTGCCAGCAGCTTCCAGGGGGAGCTCACTGAAGCTTTCTTT.

The chain links TRBV5-4 to TRBJ2-2; D ambiguous. Germline V gene data show CDR1 as SGHNT and CDR2 as YYREEE (reference sequence). This CDR3 spans 15 amino acids. The V gene lost 6 bases and the J gene lost 3 bases, with 15 bases spanning the gap. CDR3 in amino acids: CASIPWLEYTGELFF. Here the CDR3 DNA reads TGTGCCAGCATACCCTGGCTGGAGTACACCGGGGAGCTGTTTTTT.

The rearrangement joins TRBV9 to TRBJ2-7, with D tentatively TRBD2 (7 bases). The ends were cut back, 4 bases at V and 2 bases at J, with 19 bases in the middle. This CDR3 comprises 16 residues. Germline V lookup: CDR1 SGDLS, CDR2 YYNGEE. The CDR3 DNA reads as TGTGCCAGCAGCAGAGCGGGACACTTTAGTGCCTACGAGCAGTACTTC. Encoded protein: CASSRAGHFSAYEQYF.

In this sample, this clone turned up a few times. This sequence joins TRBV5-6 and TRBJ2-7; TRBD1 matches at 9 bases. CDR3 length: 14 amino acids. V shed 0 bases, J shed 5 bases, and the junction held 3 bases outside the gene matches. CDR1 and CDR2 (germline): SGHDT, YYEEEE. The CDR3: CASSLDRDRDEQYF. CDR3 coding DNA: TGTGCCAGCAGCTTGGACCGGGACAGGGACGAGCAGTACTTC. The entire variable domain, with the rest obtained from reference TRBV5-6 and TRBJ2-7, is as follows: DAGVTQSPTHLIKTRGQQVTLRCSPKSGHDTVSWYQQALGQGPQFIFQYYEEEERQRGNFPDRFSGHQFPNYSSELNVNALLLGDSALYLCASSLDRDRDEQYFGPGTRLTVT.

This chain links TRBV25-1 with TRBJ2-6; possibly TRBD1 for D (5 bases). Trimming cost V 5 bases and J 4 bases, with 9 bases left between them. CDR1 MGHDK and CDR2 SYGVNS come from the germline V gene. The CDR3 loop spans 14 amino acids. The CDR3 nucleotides are TGTGCCAGCAGTCCAGGGCAAGGGGCCAACGTCCTGACTTTC. Residues: CASSPGQGANVLTF.

This chain joins TRBV11-3 and TRBJ2-1; D possibly corresponds to TRBD2 (6 bases). This CDR3 is built from 17 residues. The germline V gene encodes CDR1 SGHNT and CDR2 YENEEA. The germline V and J ends were trimmed by 0 bases and 4 bases, with 16 bases remaining between them. This CDR3 reads CASSLELPGRLYNEQFF. CDR3 nucleotides: TGTGCCAGCAGCTTAGAGCTGCCAGGGAGGCTATACAATGAGCAGTTCTTC.

The count of this clone is one. The V gene is TRBV19, the J gene TRBJ1-5, with D perhaps TRBD1 (5 bases). Germline lookup yields CDR1 LNHDA and CDR2 SQIVND (reference sequence). This CDR3 region has 13 residues. Trimming removed 7 bases at V and 3 bases at J, with 10 bases between. CDR3 nucleotides: TGTGCCAGTAATACAGGCTTCAATCAGCCCCAGCATTTT. Translation: CASNTGFNQPQHF.

This sequence joins TRBV7-8 and TRBJ2-2; 8 nucleotides align to TRBD1. Germline CDR1 is SGHVS and CDR2 is FQNEAQ. V lost 5 bases to trimming and J lost 7 bases; unmatched junction nucleotides: 9. The CDR3 covers 15 residues. CDR3 nucleotide sequence: TGTGCCAGCAGCCTGGACAGGGAGGTTAGCGGGGAGCTGTTTTTT. As protein: CASSLDREVSGELFF.

The genes are TRBV5-1 and TRBJ2-1; 8 bases match TRBD2. Germline CDR1 SGHRS, CDR2 YFSETQ. This CDR3 is built from 17 residues. V shed 3 bases and J 1 base; nucleotides not matched to a gene: 9. CDR3 residues: CASSWTVAGRSYNEQFF. In nucleotides, the CDR3 is TGCGCCAGCAGCTGGACCGTAGCGGGAAGATCCTACAATGAGCAGTTCTTC.

V is TRBV27 and J is TRBJ2-1; TRBD2 aligns across 9 bases. Per germline, CDR1 MNHEY and CDR2 SMNVEV (reference sequence). CDR3 length: 15 amino acids. Trimming cost V 5 bases and J 8 bases; bases outside gene matches: 10. CDR3 loop: CASSIAGEEAHEQFF. The CDR3 DNA is TGTGCCAGCAGTATAGCGGGAGAGGAGGCCCATGAGCAGTTCTTC.

The rearrangement links TRBV7-3 to TRBJ2-3; 7 bases line up with TRBD1. This CDR3 has 16 residues. Germline V gene data show CDR1 as SGHTA and CDR2 as FQGTGA. Losses at the gene ends were 4 bases for V and 0 bases for J; bases not matched to a gene: 7. The CDR3 reads CASSSGQAPSTDTQYF. CDR3 sequence (DNA): TGTGCCAGCAGCTCCGGACAGGCTCCTAGCACAGATACGCAGTATTTT.

This clone was counted only a few times. The chain couples TRBV4-1 to TRBJ2-2; D is possibly TRBD2 (6 bases). Germline CDR1 and CDR2: MGHRA and YSYEKL. The ends were cut back, 2 bases at V and 5 bases at J, with 9 bases in the middle. This CDR3 has 14 amino acids. CDR3 sequence reads: CASSQFAGTGELFF. CDR3 nucleotides: TGCGCCAGCAGCCAATTCGCGGGGACCGGGGAGCTGTTTTTT.

In the case of this clone: One end of the junction fails to match germline, which may point to a read error. Other DNA sequences in this specimen translate into the identical CDR3. CDR3 region: CASSPLQGSQNSPLHF. As DNA, the CDR3 is TGTGCCAGCAGCCCGCTACAGGGGTCCCAAAATTCACCCCTCCATTTT. The genes are TRBV5-4 and TRBJ1-6; TRBD1 matches at 7 bases. The germline V gene encodes CDR1 SGHNT and CDR2 YYREEE (reference sequence). This CDR3 is 16 amino acids long. Based on the CDR3 plus reference TRBV5-4 and TRBJ1-6, the full variable domain is ETGVTQSPTHLIKTRGQQVTLRCSSQSGHNTVSWYQQALGQGPQFIFQYYREEENGRGNFPPRFSGLQFPNYSSELNVNALELDDSALYLCASSPLQGSQNSPLHFGNGTRLTVT.

This clone was detected only once. The chain has TRBV19 and TRBJ2-7; maybe TRBD2 (5 bases). Germline V lookup: CDR1 LNHDA, CDR2 SQIVND (reference sequence). V lost 3 bases and J lost 6, with 12 bases in between. The CDR3 extends over 13 amino acids. CDR3 bases: TGTGCCAGTAGTATTTGGACGGCGGGCGAGCAGTACTTC. The encoded protein is CASSIWTAGEQYF. The variable domain in full, completed from reference TRBV19 and TRBJ2-7, reads DGGITQSPKYLFRKEGQNVTLSCEQNLNHDAMYWYRQDPGQGLRLIYYSQIVNDFQKGDIAEGYSVSREKKESFPLTVTSAQKNPTAFYLCASSIWTAGEQYFGPGTRLTVT.

This clone was recorded only once. This rearrangement joins TRBV6-1 to TRBJ2-1; 10 nucleotides agree with TRBD2. Germline values: CDR1 MNHNS, CDR2 SASEGT. CDR3 length: 15 amino acids. Trimming removed 2 bases from V and 6 bases from J; junction bases left unmatched: 4. The CDR3 DNA is TGTGCCAGCAGTGAACCCAGACTAGCGGGCAATGAGCAGTTCTTC. Translating it yields CASSEPRLAGNEQFF.

The CDR3 DNA reads as TGTGCCAGTAGTTTCCCGACTAGCGGGGGCGGGGATGAGCAGTTCTTC. Its translation is CASSFPTSGGGDEQFF. This chain uses TRBV19 with TRBJ2-1; 12 bases match TRBD2. CDR3 length: 16 residues. After removal of 5 bases from V and 8 bases from J, the junction contained 10 bases not matched to a gene. CDR1 LNHDA and CDR2 SQIVND come from the germline V gene (reference sequence). Looking up the rest from reference TRBV19 and TRBJ2-1 gives the full variable domain: DGGITQSPKYLFRKEGQNVTLSCEQNLNHDAMYWYRQDPGQGLRLIYYSQIVNDFQKGDIAEGYSVSREKKESFPLTVTSAQKNPTAFYLCASSFPTSGGGDEQFFGPGTRLTVL.

This clone was detected only once. The chain joins TRBV7-2 to TRBJ2-7, with D possibly being TRBD2 (5 bases). The CDR3 consists of 16 residues. Germline lookup yields CDR1 SGHTA and CDR2 FQGNSA. V lost 2 bases, J lost 4 bases, and 18 bases lay in between. CDR3 in DNA: TGTGCCAGCAGCTTAAGGAGGAGGCGGGCTCCGTACGAGCAGTACTTC. As protein: CASSLRRRRAPYEQYF.